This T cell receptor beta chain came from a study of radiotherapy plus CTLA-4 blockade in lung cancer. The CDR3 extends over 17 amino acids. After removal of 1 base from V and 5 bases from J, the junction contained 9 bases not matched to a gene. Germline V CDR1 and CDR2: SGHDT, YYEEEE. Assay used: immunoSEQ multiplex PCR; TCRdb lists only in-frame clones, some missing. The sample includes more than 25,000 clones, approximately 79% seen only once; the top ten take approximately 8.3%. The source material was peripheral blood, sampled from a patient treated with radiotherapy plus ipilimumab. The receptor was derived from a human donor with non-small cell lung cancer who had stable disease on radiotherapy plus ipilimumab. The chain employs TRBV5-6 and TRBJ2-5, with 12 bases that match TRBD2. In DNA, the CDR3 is TGTGCCAGCAGCTTGAGGCTAGCGGGGGGGCCTTATGAGACCCAGTACTTC. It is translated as CASSLRLAGGPYETQYF.